There are a few counts of the clone carrying this T cell receptor beta chain. What it recognizes is unknown. This sample is drawn from a study of identical twins. Study results and limitations: The study based its conclusions on cross-sectional statistical analysis and did not follow the same donors. Within cord blood, abundant beta clonotypes carried fewer insertions, but memory repertoires showed no such trend.

TCRdb redid the calling of the 5' RACE reads with MiXCR, one entry per CDR3 protein. The table records about 700,000 distinct CDR3 sequences, approximately 6% of them present only once. The TCR was taken from a man between 18 and 35 years old in good health. The sequenced material came from naive T cells sorted from blood.

The CDR3 here is CASSRTGVGTGTRHTDTQYF. The CDR3 coding sequence is TGTGCCAGCAGCAGGACAGGGGTGGGTACTGGGACTAGACACACAGATACGCAGTATTTT. The chain has TRBV28 and TRBJ2-3; TRBD1 might be the D (9 bases). Trimming left V 6 bases short and J 2 bases short, with 30 bases between. The CDR3 has 20 amino acids. CDR1 and CDR2 (germline): MDHEN, SYDVKM.